The present T cell receptor beta chain was sequenced within a study of control samples from healthy donors and cancer patients. The V gene's germline CDR1 is MGHRA and CDR2 YSYEKL. The CDR3 loop spans 16 amino acids. Trimming stripped 1 base from V and 7 bases from J, with 16 bases between. Data came from immunoSEQ multiplex PCR; TCRdb stores just in-frame clones and leaves some out. The sample shows about 50,000 clones, 88% of them seen only once. The sample taken for sequencing was PBMCs. The TCR was taken from a man aged 50-59 years with head and neck cancer. The genes are TRBV4-1 and TRBJ1-4; no clear D gene. The CDR3 nucleotides read TGCGCCAGCAGCCAAGTCCGGGTGGTTTTACTTGAAAAACTGTTTTTT. Protein product: CASSQVRVVLLEKLFF.